The 32 T cell receptor beta chains below come from one sample, sequenced in a study of T-cell reconstitution after alpha-beta-depleted transplantation in children. It was with unique molecular identifiers that the TCRbeta library was prepared. TCRdb reprocessed the PCR reads with MiXCR, giving one entry per CDR3 protein. The sample includes some 400,000 distinct CDR3 sequences, roughly 20% seen only once; the top ten take less than 4.5%. This sample comprised PBMCs from the stem cell graft donor, obtained from the stem cell graft. These receptors all come from a human donor who donated a stem cell graft to a child with acute myeloid leukemia.

This clonotype was recorded a few times. The rearrangement links TRBV7-9 to TRBJ2-1, with 11 positions matching TRBD2. The germline CDR1 and CDR2 sequences are SEHNR and FQNEAQ (reference sequence). This CDR3 has 17 amino acids. The J segment lost 8 bases and the V segment lost 3 bases, leaving 12 bases of the junction unmatched. For the CDR3, the DNA is TGTGCCAGCAGCTTGGGTACGGGACTAGCGGAATACGATGAGCAGTTCTTC. This encodes CASSLGTGLAEYDEQFF.

The V call is TRBV24-1, the J call TRBJ2-1, with TRBD2 identical over 8 bases. Germline V CDR1 and CDR2: KGHDR, SFDVKD. The CDR3 totals 22 residues. V shed 3 bases, J shed 0 bases, and the junction held 21 bases outside the gene matches. CDR3 sequence: CATSDPSILVGSGTSSYNEQFF. The DNA for the CDR3 is TGTGCCACCAGTGATCCCTCTATTCTTGTGGGTAGCGGGACGAGCTCCTACAATGAGCAGTTCTTC.

The genes are TRBV12-3 or TRBV12-4 and TRBJ1-1; D uncertain. The CDR3 spans 14 residues. V dropped 3 bases and J dropped 1 base, with 9 bases sitting between them. The CDR3 here is CASSFLLTNTEAFF. CDR3 sequence (DNA): TGTGCCAGCAGTTTTTTACTTACGAACACTGAAGCTTTCTTT.

This clonotype has a count of ten or more. The V and J genes are TRBV18 and TRBJ2-1; possibly TRBD2 for D (6 bases). There are 13 residues in the CDR3. Germline values: CDR1 KGHSH, CDR2 LQKENI. V gave up 4 bases and J gave up 6 bases, with 10 bases separating them. This chain's CDR3 is CASSLPGLNEQFF. DNA of the CDR3: TGTGCCAGCTCACTCCCGGGACTCAATGAGCAGTTCTTC.

This sequence joins TRBV5-1 and TRBJ2-2, with D possibly TRBD1 on 6 matching bases. Germline lookup yields CDR1 SGHRS and CDR2 YFSETQ. The CDR3 has 16 amino acids. V shed 2 bases and J shed 2 bases, with 13 bases lying between them. The CDR3 loop is CASSFGAGVNTGELFF. In nucleotides, the CDR3 is TGCGCCAGCAGCTTTGGTGCAGGGGTCAACACCGGGGAGCTGTTTTTT.

This clonotype was seen many times. This chain uses TRBV6-2 or TRBV6-3 with TRBJ2-7; TRBD2 matches at 13 bases. Germline lookup yields CDR1 MNHEY and CDR2 SVGEGT. The CDR3 is 15 residues long. The V gene end was trimmed by 6 bases and the J gene end by 2 bases; junction bases not matched to a gene: 4. The CDR3 protein is CASSSTSGRTYEQYF. CDR3 DNA sequence: TGTGCCAGCAGCTCGACTAGCGGGAGGACCTACGAGCAGTACTTC.

This clonotype was recorded a few times. J is TRBJ2-1 and V is TRBV12-3 or TRBV12-4; 7 bases map to TRBD2. The CDR3 is 16 amino acids. The V segment lost 5 bases and the J segment 5 bases; nucleotides outside the gene matches: 12. The CDR3 loop reads CASSARKRDRNNEQFF. DNA of the CDR3: TGTGCCAGCAGTGCCCGTAAGCGGGATAGGAACAATGAGCAGTTCTTC.

This clonotype was observed a few times. The chain is built from TRBV24-1 and TRBJ2-1, with 11 positions matching TRBD2. The J segment lost 9 bases and the V segment lost 3 bases, leaving 12 bases of the junction unmatched. The CDR3 has 17 residues. The germline CDR1 and CDR2 sequences are KGHDR and SFDVKD. CDR3 sequence (DNA): TGTGCCACCAGTGATCTCCAAACTAGCGGGAGAGAGAGTGAGCAGTTCTTC. Translated: CATSDLQTSGRESEQFF.

The V call is TRBV6-1, the J call TRBJ2-6; weak D call: TRBD2 (5 bases). V was pared by 5 bases and J by 1 base, with 12 bases between. CDR3 length: 16 amino acids. CDR1 MNHNS and CDR2 SASEGT come from the germline V gene. CDR3 bases: TGTGCCAGCAGTCCCCACGCGGGTTCTGGGGCCAACGTCCTGACTTTC. Encoded protein: CASSPHAGSGANVLTF.

This clonotype was seen a handful of times. V and J are TRBV4-1 and TRBJ2-7; TRBD2 matches 7 bases. This CDR3 contains 16 residues. V was pared by 3 bases and J by 0 bases, with 8 bases of the junction left unmatched. The germline V gene has CDR1 MGHRA and CDR2 YSYEKL. The CDR3 region has the DNA TGCGCCAGCAGCCATCTGGCTAGCGGAGCCTCCTACGAGCAGTACTTC. It specifies CASSHLASGASYEQYF.

CDR3 sequence: CASSPWEGQETQYF. CDR3 in DNA: TGTGCCAGCAGCCCTTGGGAGGGCCAAGAGACCCAGTACTTC. The rearrangement joins TRBV28 to TRBJ2-5; the match to TRBD2 covers 7 bases. The J segment lost 1 base and the V segment lost 6 bases, leaving 5 bases of the junction unmatched. Germline assignment: CDR1 MDHEN and CDR2 SYDVKM. CDR3 size: 14 residues.

The sample holds many counts of this clonotype. The chain recombines TRBV4-3 with TRBJ2-5; D gene unclear. Per germline, CDR1 LGHNA and CDR2 YSLEER. V was trimmed by 4 bases and J by 1 base, leaving 7 bases between them. The CDR3 totals 13 residues. This CDR3 reads CASSPTTQETQYF. The CDR3 bases are TGCGCCAGCAGCCCGACAACCCAAGAGACCCAGTACTTC.

This clonotype was recorded many times. The chain links TRBV6-2 or TRBV6-3 to TRBJ2-5; no firm D call. Between the trimmed V and J ends, which lost 2 bases and 0 bases, there was a span of 4 bases. The germline gives CDR1 MNHEY, CDR2 SVGEGT. The CDR3 length is 13 residues. The CDR3 reads CASSYRDQETQYF. The CDR3 DNA follows: TGTGCCAGCAGTTACCGGGACCAAGAGACCCAGTACTTC.

V and J are TRBV2 and TRBJ2-1, with a possible D match to TRBD2 (6 bases). V lost 4 bases to trimming and J lost 5 bases, with 18 bases between them. Germline CDR1 reads SNHLY; CDR2 reads FYNNEI. CDR3 length: 16 residues. The CDR3 coding sequence is TGTGCCAGCAGTGGTACGTCAGTAGCGGCAGACAATGAGCAGTTCTTC. Translated, it gives CASSGTSVAADNEQFF.

This rearrangement joins TRBV20-1 to TRBJ2-3; the D is unclear. The V and J ends lost 7 bases and 1 base respectively, with 12 bases between them. Germline V gives CDR1 DFQATT, CDR2 SNEGSKA (reference sequence). The CDR3 spans 13 residues. The chain's CDR3 is CSVRSLGTDTQYF. The CDR3 DNA sequence: TGCAGTGTCCGGAGTCTGGGCACAGATACGCAGTATTTT.

A single count supports this clonotype. V and J are TRBV7-2 and TRBJ2-1; TRBD1 might be the D (5 bases). The CDR3 runs to 15 residues. Trimming cost V 4 bases and J 4 bases, with 14 bases left between them. Germline CDR1 is SGHTA and CDR2 is FQGNSA. The CDR3: CASSSQGSEYNEQFF. For the CDR3, the DNA is TGTGCCAGCAGCTCGCAGGGATCCGAGTACAATGAGCAGTTCTTC.

Only a few counts were recorded for this clonotype. This chain connects TRBV29-1 to TRBJ2-7; unclear D gene. This CDR3 spans 14 amino acids. Deletions cut 7 bases from V and 1 base from J, with 17 bases between. From germline, CDR1 is SQVTM and CDR2 ANQGSEA. The CDR3 nucleotides are TGCAGCGCTTTCGGATACCTGGATTCCTACGAGCAGTACTTC. Translation: CSAFGYLDSYEQYF.

This clonotype has just a few counts. This sequence joins TRBV12-3 or TRBV12-4 and TRBJ1-6; 7 bases are shared with TRBD1. The J segment lost 7 bases and the V segment lost 5 bases, leaving 5 bases of the junction unmatched. The CDR3 is 14 amino acids. CDR3 region: CASSGQALNSPLHF. DNA for the CDR3: TGTGCCAGCAGTGGACAGGCCTTGAATTCACCCCTCCACTTT.

Only a few counts were recorded for this clonotype. This chain connects TRBV12-3 or TRBV12-4 to TRBJ2-7; D ambiguous. CDR3 size: 12 residues. Trimming stripped 6 bases from V and 0 bases from J, with 6 bases between. In DNA, the CDR3 is TGTGCCAGCAGCAGCGCCTCCTACGAGCAGTACTTC. Its protein is CASSSASYEQYF.

The chain combines TRBV27 with TRBJ2-1, with 8 bases matching TRBD1. This CDR3 spans 16 amino acids. CDR1 and CDR2 from the germline V gene are MNHEY and SMNVEV (reference sequence). With 4 bases clipped from V and 8 bases from J, the junction kept 13 bases outside the gene matches. CDR3 bases: TGTGCCAGCAGTTGGACAGGGATCGGGAGTATGTATGAGCAGTTCTTC. It translates to CASSWTGIGSMYEQFF.

This clonotype appeared a few times. The V and J genes are TRBV27 and TRBJ2-7; no definite D call. The CDR3 spans 13 residues. Germline V lookup: CDR1 MNHEY, CDR2 SMNVEV (reference sequence). Trimming left V 4 bases short and J 3 bases short, with 10 bases between. The CDR3, as DNA: TGTGCCAGCAGTTCACTGGGATTCTACGAGCAGTACTTC. It translates to CASSSLGFYEQYF.

A note on this clonotype: Being one base from a much bigger clone, this may be a read error. The chain links TRBV3-1 to TRBJ2-5; D might be TRBD2 (5 bases). This CDR3 comprises 11 residues. Between the trimmed V and J ends, which lost 5 bases and 5 bases, there was a span of 6 bases. Germline values: CDR1 LGHDT, CDR2 YNNKEL (reference sequence). The CDR3 sequence is CASSTGETQYF. The CDR3 nucleotides read TGTGCCAGCAGCACGGGGGAGACCCAGTACTTC.

V usage is TRBV20-1 and J usage is TRBJ2-1; the D gene is possibly TRBD2 (5 bases). CDR1 is DFQATT and CDR2 is SNEGSKA in the germline V gene (reference sequence). The CDR3 has 16 residues. V gave up 6 bases and J gave up 0 bases, with 18 bases separating them. The CDR3 spells CSANIPGLSSYNEQFF. The CDR3 DNA reads TGCAGTGCCAACATCCCAGGACTGAGCTCCTACAATGAGCAGTTCTTC.

The CDR3 region is CAIRGLAEGGEQFF. For the CDR3, the DNA is TGTGCCATCAGAGGACTAGCGGAGGGGGGTGAGCAGTTCTTC. The rearrangement links TRBV10-3 to TRBJ2-1; 10 nucleotides agree with TRBD2. This CDR3 comprises 14 residues. Germline lookup yields CDR1 ENHRY and CDR2 SYGVKD. V was pared by 6 bases and J by 9 bases, with 8 bases of the junction left unmatched.

V is TRBV6-2 or TRBV6-3 and J is TRBJ2-1; the match to TRBD2 covers 12 bases. V shed 4 bases and J 0 bases; nucleotides not matched to a gene: 4. The germline V gene has CDR1 MNHEY and CDR2 SVGEGT. This CDR3 has 17 amino acids. The CDR3: CASSLLAGGLSYNEQFF. The CDR3 DNA reads TGTGCCAGCAGTTTACTAGCGGGAGGACTCTCCTACAATGAGCAGTTCTTC.

The J gene is TRBJ2-6, the V gene TRBV25-1; D uncertain. V lost 2 bases and J lost 0, with 8 bases in between. Germline V lookup: CDR1 MGHDK, CDR2 SYGVNS. There are 16 residues in the CDR3. CDR3 residues: CASSELYSSGANVLTF. CDR3 nucleotide sequence: TGTGCCAGCAGTGAACTCTACAGCTCTGGGGCCAACGTCCTGACTTTC.

Here the CDR3 reads CASSPRLAGGEQYF. DNA of the CDR3: TGTGCCAGCAGTCCCAGACTAGCGGGTGGGGAGCAGTACTTC. The chain recombines TRBV12-3 or TRBV12-4 with TRBJ2-7; TRBD2 matches 10 bases. Losses at the gene ends were 5 bases for V and 7 bases for J; bases not matched to a gene: 8. The CDR3 sequence is 14 residues long.

This sequence joins TRBV5-1 and TRBJ1-1, with D unclear. The germline CDR1 and CDR2 sequences are SGHRS and YFSETQ. The CDR3 length is 14 residues. The V gene lost 4 bases and the J gene lost 1 base, with 11 bases spanning the gap. CDR3 DNA sequence: TGCGCCAGCAGCCCGTTCACAGAGAACACTGAAGCTTTCTTT. This gives the protein CASSPFTENTEAFF.

This clonotype appeared many times. CDR3 region: CSAENDRGSYNEQFF. Written as DNA, the CDR3 is TGCAGTGCAGAAAACGACAGGGGGTCCTACAATGAGCAGTTCTTC. The rearrangement joins TRBV20-1 to TRBJ2-1; 9 bases align to TRBD1. J was trimmed by 1 base and V by 6 bases; bases with no gene match: 7. Germline V gene data show CDR1 as DFQATT and CDR2 as SNEGSKA (reference sequence). CDR3 length: 15 amino acids.

This rearrangement joins TRBV5-1 to TRBJ2-1, with D possibly TRBD2 on 5 matching bases. Germline V gene data show CDR1 as SGHRS and CDR2 as YFSETQ. The CDR3 consists of 16 residues. V dropped 1 base and J dropped 0 bases, with 11 bases sitting between them. CDR3 region: CASSLITGSSYNEQFF. CDR3 in DNA: TGCGCCAGCAGCTTGATAACTGGGAGCTCCTACAATGAGCAGTTCTTC.

Here the CDR3 DNA reads TGTGCCAGCAGCTTAACCCAAAGCCATACAGATACGCAGTATTTT. Translating it yields CASSLTQSHTDTQYF. The chain has TRBV7-9 and TRBJ2-3; D is unresolved. From germline, CDR1 is SEHNR and CDR2 FQNEAQ (reference sequence). CDR3 length equals 15 residues. Trimming took 2 bases from V and 3 from J, leaving 12 bases between them.

This clonotype was detected only a few times. This rearrangement joins TRBV7-9 to TRBJ2-7; D not certain. There are 12 residues in the CDR3. Germline V CDR1 and CDR2: SEHNR, FQNEAQ (reference sequence). V lost 5 bases and J lost 5, with 10 bases in between. CDR3 coding DNA: TGTGCCAGCAGCCCCGGTACCCACGAGCAGTACTTC. Protein sequence: CASSPGTHEQYF. Filled out from reference TRBV7-9 and TRBJ2-7, the complete variable domain reads DTGVSQNPRHKITKRGQNVTFRCDPISEHNRLYWYRQTLGQGPEFLTYFQNEAQLEKSRLLSDRFSAERPKGSFSTLEIQRTEQGDSAMYLCASSPGTHEQYFGPGTRLTVT.